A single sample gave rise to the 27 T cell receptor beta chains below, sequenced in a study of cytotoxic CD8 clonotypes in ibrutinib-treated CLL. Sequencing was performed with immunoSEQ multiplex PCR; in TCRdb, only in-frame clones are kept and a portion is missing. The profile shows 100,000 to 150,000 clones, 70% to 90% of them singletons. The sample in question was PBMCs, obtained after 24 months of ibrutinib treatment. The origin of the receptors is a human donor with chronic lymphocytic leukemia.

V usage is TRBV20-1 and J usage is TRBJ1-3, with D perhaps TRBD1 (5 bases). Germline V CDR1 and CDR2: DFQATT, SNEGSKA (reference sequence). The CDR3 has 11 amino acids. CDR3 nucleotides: TGCACCGACAGACACGGAAACACCATATATTTT. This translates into CTDRHGNTIYF.

CDR3 amino acids: CASSSGGSLSYEQYF. The DNA for the CDR3 is TGTGCCAGCAGCTCTGGCGGGTCCCTCTCCTACGAGCAGTACTTC. The chain has TRBV7-2 and TRBJ2-7, with a tentative D call TRBD2 (5 bases). V was cut by 4 bases and J by 0 bases, with 13 bases left in between. CDR1 and CDR2 from the germline V gene are SGHTA and FQGNSA. The CDR3 extends over 15 amino acids.

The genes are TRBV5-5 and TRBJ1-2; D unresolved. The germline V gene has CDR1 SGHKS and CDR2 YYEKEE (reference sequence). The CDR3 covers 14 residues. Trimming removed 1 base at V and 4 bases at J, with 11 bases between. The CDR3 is CASSLTSGFYGYTF. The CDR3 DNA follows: TGTGCCAGCAGCTTGACGTCAGGCTTCTATGGCTACACCTTC.

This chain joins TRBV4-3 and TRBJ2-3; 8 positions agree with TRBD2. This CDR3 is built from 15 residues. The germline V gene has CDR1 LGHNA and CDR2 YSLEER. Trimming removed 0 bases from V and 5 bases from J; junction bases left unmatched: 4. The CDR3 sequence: CASSQEGTSGDTQYF. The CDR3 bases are TGCGCCAGCAGCCAAGAGGGGACTAGTGGAGATACGCAGTATTTT.

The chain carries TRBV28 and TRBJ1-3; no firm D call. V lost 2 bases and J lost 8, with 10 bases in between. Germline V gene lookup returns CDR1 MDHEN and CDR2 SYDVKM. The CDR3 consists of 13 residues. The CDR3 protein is CASSLVVTDTIYF. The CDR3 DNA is TGTGCCAGCAGTTTAGTGGTAACGGACACCATATATTTT.

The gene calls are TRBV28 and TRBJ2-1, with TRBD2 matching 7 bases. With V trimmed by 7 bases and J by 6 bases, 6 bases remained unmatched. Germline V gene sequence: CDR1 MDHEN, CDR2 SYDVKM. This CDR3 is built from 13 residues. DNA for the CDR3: TGTGCCAGCACACCGGGGGGAGGCAATGAGCAGTTCTTC. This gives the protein CASTPGGGNEQFF.

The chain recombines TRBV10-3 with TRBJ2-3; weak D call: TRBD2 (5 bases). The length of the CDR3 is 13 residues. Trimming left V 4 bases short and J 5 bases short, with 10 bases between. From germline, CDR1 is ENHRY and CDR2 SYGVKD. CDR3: CAISVPSLDTQYF. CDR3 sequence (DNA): TGTGCCATCAGTGTGCCTAGCCTAGATACGCAGTATTTT.

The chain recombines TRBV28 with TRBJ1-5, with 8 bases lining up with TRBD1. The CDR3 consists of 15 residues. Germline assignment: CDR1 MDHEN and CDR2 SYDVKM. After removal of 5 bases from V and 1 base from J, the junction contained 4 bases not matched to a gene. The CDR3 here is CASSPGGLSNQPQHF. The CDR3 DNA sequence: TGTGCCAGCAGTCCAGGGGGCCTGAGCAATCAGCCCCAGCATTTT.

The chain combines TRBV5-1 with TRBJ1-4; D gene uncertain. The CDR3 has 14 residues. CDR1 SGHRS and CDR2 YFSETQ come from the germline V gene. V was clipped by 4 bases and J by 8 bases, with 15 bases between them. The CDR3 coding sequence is TGCGCCAGCAGCCCATTGACCGTCGGGGAAAAACTGTTTTTT. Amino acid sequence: CASSPLTVGEKLFF.

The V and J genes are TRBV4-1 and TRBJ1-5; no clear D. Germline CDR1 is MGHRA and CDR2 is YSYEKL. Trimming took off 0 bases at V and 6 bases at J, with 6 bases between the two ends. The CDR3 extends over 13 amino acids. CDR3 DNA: TGCGCCAGCAGCCAAGAATCGGGTCAGCCCCAGCATTTT. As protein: CASSQESGQPQHF.

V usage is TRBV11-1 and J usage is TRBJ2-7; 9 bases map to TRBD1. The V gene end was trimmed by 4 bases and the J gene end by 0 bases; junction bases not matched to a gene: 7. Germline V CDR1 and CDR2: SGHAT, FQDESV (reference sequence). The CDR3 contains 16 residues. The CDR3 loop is CASSSGTGFSSYEQYF. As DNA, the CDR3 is TGTGCCAGCAGCTCCGGGACAGGGTTTAGCTCCTACGAGCAGTACTTC.

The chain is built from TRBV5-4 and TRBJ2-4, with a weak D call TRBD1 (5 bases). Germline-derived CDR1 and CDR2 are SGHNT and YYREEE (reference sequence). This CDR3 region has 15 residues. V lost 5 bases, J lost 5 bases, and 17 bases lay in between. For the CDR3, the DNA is TGTGCCAGCAGTCTAGACGCTTCGACAGAAAACATTCAGTACTTC. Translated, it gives CASSLDASTENIQYF.

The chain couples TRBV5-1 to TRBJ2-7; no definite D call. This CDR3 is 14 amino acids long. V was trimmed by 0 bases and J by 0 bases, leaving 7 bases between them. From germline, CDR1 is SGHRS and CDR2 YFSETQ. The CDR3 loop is CASSLGVPSYEQYF. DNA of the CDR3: TGCGCCAGCAGCTTGGGGGTTCCCTCCTACGAGCAGTACTTC.

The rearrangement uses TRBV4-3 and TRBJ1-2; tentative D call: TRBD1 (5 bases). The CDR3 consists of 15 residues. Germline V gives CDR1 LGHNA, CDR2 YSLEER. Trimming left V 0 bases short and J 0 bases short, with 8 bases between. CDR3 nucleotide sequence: TGCGCCAGCAGCCAAGAAGGGACGGCTAACTATGGCTACACCTTC. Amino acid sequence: CASSQEGTANYGYTF.

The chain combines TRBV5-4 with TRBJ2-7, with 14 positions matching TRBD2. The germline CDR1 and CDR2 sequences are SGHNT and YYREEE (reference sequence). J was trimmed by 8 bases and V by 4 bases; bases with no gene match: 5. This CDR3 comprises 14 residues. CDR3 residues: CASSQGLAGAQQYF. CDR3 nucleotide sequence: TGTGCCAGCAGCCAGGGACTAGCGGGGGCTCAGCAGTACTTC.

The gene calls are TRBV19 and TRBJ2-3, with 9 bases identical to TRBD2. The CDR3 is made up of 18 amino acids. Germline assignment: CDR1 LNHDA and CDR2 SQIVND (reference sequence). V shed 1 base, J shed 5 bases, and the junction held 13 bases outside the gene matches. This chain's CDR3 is CASSIVLKVAGEGDTQYF. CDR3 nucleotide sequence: TGTGCCAGTAGTATAGTCCTTAAGGTAGCGGGAGAAGGAGATACGCAGTATTTT. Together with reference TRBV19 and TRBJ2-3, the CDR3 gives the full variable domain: DGGITQSPKYLFRKEGQNVTLSCEQNLNHDAMYWYRQDPGQGLRLIYYSQIVNDFQKGDIAEGYSVSREKKESFPLTVTSAQKNPTAFYLCASSIVLKVAGEGDTQYFGPGTRLTVL.

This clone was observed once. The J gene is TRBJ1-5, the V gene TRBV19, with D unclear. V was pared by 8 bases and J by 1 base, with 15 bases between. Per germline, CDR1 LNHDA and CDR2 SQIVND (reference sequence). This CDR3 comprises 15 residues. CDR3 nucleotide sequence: TGTGCCAGTTCTGACCCGGCGGGGAGCAATCAGCCCCAGCATTTT. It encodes CASSDPAGSNQPQHF.

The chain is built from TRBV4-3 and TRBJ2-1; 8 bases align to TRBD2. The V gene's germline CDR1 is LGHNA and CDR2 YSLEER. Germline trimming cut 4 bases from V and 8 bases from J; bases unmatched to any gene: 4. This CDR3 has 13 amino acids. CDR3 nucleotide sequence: TGCGCCAGCAGCCTAACACTAGCGGATGAGCAGTTCTTC. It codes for CASSLTLADEQFF.

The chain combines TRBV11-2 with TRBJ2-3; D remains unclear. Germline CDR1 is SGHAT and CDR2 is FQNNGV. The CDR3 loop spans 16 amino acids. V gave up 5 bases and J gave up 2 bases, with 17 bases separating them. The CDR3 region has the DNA TGTGCCAGCAGCCTAGGTAGGGCAGGTCTCACAGATACGCAGTATTTT. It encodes CASSLGRAGLTDTQYF.

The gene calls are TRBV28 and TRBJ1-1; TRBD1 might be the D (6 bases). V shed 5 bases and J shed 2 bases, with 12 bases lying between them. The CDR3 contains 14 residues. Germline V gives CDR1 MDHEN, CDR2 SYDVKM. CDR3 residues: CASSITGFNTEAFF. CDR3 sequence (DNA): TGTGCCAGCAGTATAACAGGGTTTAACACTGAAGCTTTCTTT.

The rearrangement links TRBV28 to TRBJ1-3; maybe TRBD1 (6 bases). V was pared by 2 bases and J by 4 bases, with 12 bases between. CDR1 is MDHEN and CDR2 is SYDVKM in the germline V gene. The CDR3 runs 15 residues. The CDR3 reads CASSLAEGGGNTIYF. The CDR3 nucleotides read TGTGCCAGCAGTTTAGCGGAGGGGGGAGGAAACACCATATATTTT.

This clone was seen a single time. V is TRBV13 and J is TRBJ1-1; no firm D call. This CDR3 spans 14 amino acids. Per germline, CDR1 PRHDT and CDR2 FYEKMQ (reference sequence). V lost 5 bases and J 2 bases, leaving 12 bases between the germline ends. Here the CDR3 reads CASSHGSINTEAFF. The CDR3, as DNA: TGTGCCAGCAGCCACGGGAGCATAAACACTGAAGCTTTCTTT. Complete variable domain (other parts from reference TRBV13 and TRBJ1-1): AAGVIQSPRHLIKEKRETATLKCYPIPRHDTVYWYQQGPGQDPQFLISFYEKMQSDKGSIPDRFSAQQFSDYHSELNMSSLELGDSALYFCASSHGSINTEAFFGQGTRLTVV.

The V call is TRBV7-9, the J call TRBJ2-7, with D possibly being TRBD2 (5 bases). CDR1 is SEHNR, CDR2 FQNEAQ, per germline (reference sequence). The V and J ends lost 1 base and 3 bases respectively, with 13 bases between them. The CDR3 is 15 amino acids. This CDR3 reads CASSLGQAGNYEQYF. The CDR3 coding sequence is TGTGCCAGCAGCTTAGGACAAGCCGGGAACTACGAGCAGTACTTC.

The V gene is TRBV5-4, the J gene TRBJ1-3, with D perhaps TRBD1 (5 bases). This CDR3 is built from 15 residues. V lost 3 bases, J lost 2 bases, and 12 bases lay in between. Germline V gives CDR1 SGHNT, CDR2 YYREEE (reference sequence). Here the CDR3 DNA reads TGTGCCAGCAGCTCCACTGCGGGGGCTGGAAACACCATATATTTT. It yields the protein CASSSTAGAGNTIYF.

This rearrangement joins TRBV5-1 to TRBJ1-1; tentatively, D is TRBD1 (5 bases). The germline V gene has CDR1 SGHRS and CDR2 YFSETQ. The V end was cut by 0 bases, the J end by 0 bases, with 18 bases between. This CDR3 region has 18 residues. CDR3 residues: CASSLVNTGRALNTEAFF. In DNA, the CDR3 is TGCGCCAGCAGCTTGGTGAACACAGGAAGGGCCTTGAACACTGAAGCTTTCTTT.

CDR3 DNA sequence: TGTGCCAGCAGCTTGGACCCTAGCGGGGGGGACGAGCAGTACTTC. Translation gives CASSLDPSGGDEQYF. The chain employs TRBV5-6 and TRBJ2-7, with TRBD2 matching 12 bases. Germline V gene data show CDR1 as SGHDT and CDR2 as YYEEEE. V shed 0 bases and J 5 bases; nucleotides not matched to a gene: 3. The CDR3 covers 15 residues.

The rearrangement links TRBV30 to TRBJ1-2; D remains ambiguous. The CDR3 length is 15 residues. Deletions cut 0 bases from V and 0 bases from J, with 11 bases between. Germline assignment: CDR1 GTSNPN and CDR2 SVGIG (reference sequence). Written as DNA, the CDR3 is TGTGCCTGGAGTGTACCAGCGCGCCCTAACTATGGCTACACCTTC. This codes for CAWSVPARPNYGYTF. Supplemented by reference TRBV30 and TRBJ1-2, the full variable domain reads SQTIHQWPATLVQPVGSPLSLECTVEGTSNPNLYWYRQAAGRGLQLLFYSVGIGQISSEVPQNLSASRPQDRQFILSSKKLLLSDSGFYLCAWSVPARPNYGYTFGSGTRLTVV.